This T cell receptor (beta chain) was profiled in a study of PD-1 blockade in classical Hodgkin lymphoma. Across the study: Intravenous delivery of nivolumab at 3 mg/kg to patients occurred every 2 weeks.

Findings of the study overall: Individuals who commenced nivolumab within less than 1 year of ASCT were excluded. The study reported lower baseline TCR diversity in newly diagnosed patients than in healthy donors.

V shed 4 bases and J 1 base; nucleotides not matched to a gene: 1. This CDR3 has 15 residues. The germline V gene has CDR1 LGHNA and CDR2 YSLEER. Only in-frame clones appear in the TCRdb table, and some are missing; sequencing was by immunoSEQ multiplex PCR. In the table there are 8,500 to 14,000 clones, roughly 80% of which are singletons. Notes on this clone: Its antigen remains unknown.

Every patient relapsed after autologous stem cell transplantation, and brentuximab vedotin exposure varied. Each best response was a complete response, a partial response or progressive disease. The chain joins TRBV4-3 to TRBJ2-1; 10 nucleotides match TRBD1. The input for sequencing was peripheral blood mononuclear cells (PBMCs), taken at baseline. The origin of this receptor is a human donor with classical Hodgkin lymphoma. The CDR3 DNA reads TGCGCCAGCAGCCTGGACAGGGGGTCCTACAATGAGCAGTTCTTC. Translation gives CASSLDRGSYNEQFF.